Sequencing of this T cell receptor (beta chain) was carried out in a study of blood T cell repertoires in COVID-19. Study in general: The origin of the acute and convalescent COVID-19 samples was the United States, Italy and Spain. Sources were T cells, B-cell-depleted T cells, or PBMCs; the material itself was cDNA or gDNA.

V was trimmed by 7 bases and J by 7 bases, leaving 14 bases between them. Germline CDR1 MNHEY, CDR2 SVGAGI. CDR3 size: 13 residues. In the original analysis: Estimation of nucleated cell counts relied on the amplification of reference gene primers. Some clones are missing from TCRdb's copy, which holds only in-frame ones; the method was immunoSEQ multiplex PCR. Clone size and the V and J calls come from that table; the DNA yielded D and trimming. The table includes around 130,000 clones, roughly nine tenths detected once. The sequenced material came from peripheral blood. This chain connects TRBV6-5 to TRBJ1-5; D not resolved. The receptor's source is a man aged 45 to 65 with active COVID-19. The CDR3 DNA sequence: TGTGCCAGCACCACGCGGGAATGGCAGCCCCAGCATTTT. Amino acids: CASTTREWQPQHF.